Sequencing of this T cell receptor beta chain was carried out in a study of CD8+ T cells in alopecia areata. Findings and limits, study-wide: Many expanded lesional clones persisted in scalp and blood during tofacitinib.

This CDR3 is 12 amino acids long. The junction had 5 bases not matched to a gene; V was cut back by 7 bases and J by 4 bases. The germline V gene encodes CDR1 SQVTM and CDR2 ANQGSEA. Reverse transcription of extracted RNA yielded cDNA, which provided the sequencing template. Sequencing used immunoSEQ multiplex PCR; TCRdb keeps in-frame clones, though not all of them. The sample includes hundreds of thousands of clones, 66% seen only once; the top ten take 0.95% to 1.5%. Turning to this clone: The target antigen is unknown.

The sample's treatment: oral pan-JAK inhibitor, 5-10 mg twice daily. This sequence originates from a human donor with alopecia areata. The chain is built from TRBV29-1 and TRBJ1-2, with 8 bases identical to TRBD1. The input for sequencing was CD4+ T cells sorted from blood, taken at approximately week 42, from a patient treated with tofacitinib. This CDR3 reads CSGGQGFYGYTF. In nucleotides, the CDR3 is TGCAGCGGAGGACAGGGATTCTATGGCTACACCTTC.